The rows below give T cell receptor beta chains drawn from one sample of a study of T cells in Graves' hyperthyroidism and ophthalmopathy. MiXCR, run by TCRdb on the multiplex PCR reads, gives a single entry per CDR3 protein. The sample records hundreds of thousands of distinct CDR3 sequences, roughly 15% being singletons. Sequencing input: blood. These TCRs come from a middle-aged woman with Graves' ophthalmopathy. Both conserved end residues are part of each CDR3.

CDR3 length	V gene	J gene	CDR3 protein
13	TRBV6-2/TRBV6-3	TRBJ2-3	CASEGGFTDTQYF
15	TRBV12-3/TRBV12-4	TRBJ2-3	CASSFGSLDTDTQYF
9	TRBV6-1	TRBJ2-7	CASDLKQYF
15	TRBV27	TRBJ1-4	CASSLLGTGVEKLFF
14	TRBV20-1	TRBJ2-2	CSARDLRNTGELFF
13	TRBV29-1	TRBJ1-1	CSVSQGVHTEAFF
16	TRBV5-1	TRBJ2-5	CASSLFPSQDQETQYF
15	TRBV6-1	TRBJ2-1	CASRGAGGLGNEQFF
16	TRBV3-1	TRBJ1-3	CASSQGIGSSGNTIYF
14	TRBV2	TRBJ1-4	CASIRAGANEKLFF
14	TRBV20-1	TRBJ2-7	CSASPAPTSYEQYF
13	TRBV2	TRBJ1-1	CASRPKGNTEAFF
14	TRBV3-1	TRBJ1-3	CASGDRGAGNTIYF
12	TRBV28	TRBJ1-5	CASSLLTGGQHF
11	TRBV30	TRBJ1-1	CASGRNTEAFF
16	TRBV20-1	TRBJ2-3	CSARGQSGRAFDTQYF
16	TRBV27	TRBJ2-2	CASKDRGGTSTGELFF
15	TRBV7-3	TRBJ2-3	CASSLLAGVSDTQYF
13	TRBV28	TRBJ2-7	CASGGTGAHEQYF
15	TRBV2	TRBJ2-1	CASEGGSGSARGQFF
16	TRBV7-2	TRBJ1-2	CASSLGSGDRRYGYTF
16	TRBV15	TRBJ2-3	CATSRGERESADTQYF
15	TRBV20-1	TRBJ2-1	CSAAGTSGPYNEQFF
14	TRBV14	TRBJ2-7	CASSQELLGYEQYF
13	TRBV28	TRBJ2-7	CASSLDRNYEQYF
12	TRBV29-1	TRBJ1-1	CSAVGTNTEAFF
17	TRBV11-2	TRBJ1-1	CASSLIAASDMNTEAFF
13	TRBV20-1	TRBJ1-1	CSARQGTDTEAFF
14	TRBV19	TRBJ2-2	CASTRLFGGGELFF
16	TRBV4-1	TRBJ2-7	CASSPTSGRAVYEQYF
13	TRBV12-3/TRBV12-4	TRBJ1-5	CASMAGPNQPQHF
14	TRBV29-1	TRBJ2-3	CSVAWVEGSDTQYF
15	TRBV4-1	TRBJ1-3	CASSPGGNSGNTIYF
13	TRBV9	TRBJ1-1	CASSPLVEGAAFF
13	TRBV6-1	TRBJ1-2	CASSVQTEYGYTF
15	TRBV12-3/TRBV12-4	TRBJ2-4	CASSLGSIGPIIQYF
14	TRBV2	TRBJ2-1	CASRKGSSYNEQFF
14	TRBV28	TRBJ2-2	CAGNSGLNTGELFF
16	TRBV28	TRBJ2-1	CASRQPGQLTYNEQFF
14	TRBV29-1	TRBJ2-2	CSAASSVSTGELFF
13	TRBV2	TRBJ2-1	CASTEQLGLEQFF
14	TRBV6-1	TRBJ2-5	CASSYPLGQETQYF
15	TRBV15	TRBJ1-5	CATSRDSYSNQPQHF
19	TRBV28	TRBJ2-1	CASSLPGTVAGGGYNEQFF
14	TRBV20-1	TRBJ2-3	CSASPAGATDTQYF